The 31 T cell receptor beta chains below come from one sample, sequenced in a study of T cells in women clearing cervical HPV infection. Method: immunoSEQ multiplex PCR; TCRdb's copy keeps in-frame clones and lacks some. In all, the sample yields 40,000 to 55,000 clones. The sample was blood buffy coat. The receptors here all came from a woman aged 18-70 years with a cervical HPV16 infection that either progressed to CIN3+ or cleared (not recorded which).

Details on this clone: The read stops 3 residues short of the end of the CDR3; the missing end is completed from the germline J gene. V gene TRBV20-1 combines with J gene TRBJ1-1; 7 bases align to TRBD1. The ends lost 3 bases at V and 7 bases at J; junction bases unmatched: 5. Germline V gives CDR1 DFQATT, CDR2 SNEGSKA (reference sequence). The CDR3 is 12 amino acids. CDR3 in amino acids: CSARGQSLEAFF. Partial CDR3 DNA: TGCAGTGCTAGGGGACAGAGCCTTGAA.

Remarks on this clone: The observed sequence ends 3 residues before the CDR3 terminus, with the missing tail filled in from the germline J gene. The chain recombines TRBV29-1 with TRBJ1-5; D unclear. The germline V gene has CDR1 SQVTM and CDR2 ANQGSEA. V lost 4 bases and J 4 bases, leaving 8 bases between the germline ends. This CDR3 has 12 amino acids. CDR3 amino acids: CSVGAANQPQHF. CDR3 bases read: TGCAGCGTTGGGGCCGCTAATCAGCCC.

With respect to this clone: The read halts 3 residues ahead of the CDR3 end, with the missing end drawn from the germline J gene. The J gene is TRBJ1-2, the V gene TRBV18; D may be TRBD1 (5 bases). Trimming stripped 8 bases from V and 4 bases from J, with 11 bases between. Per germline, CDR1 KGHSH and CDR2 LQKENI. The CDR3 contains 12 residues. Partial CDR3 DNA: TGTGCCAGCACCAGGGAGTTCTATGGC. Translated: CASTREFYG. The CDR3 as a whole reads CASTREFYGYTF.

On this clone: The read is 3 residues too short to cover the CDR3 end, so that end is filled in from the germline J gene. V usage is TRBV18 and J usage is TRBJ2-2; D not resolved. Germline CDR1 is KGHSH and CDR2 is LQKENI. This CDR3 region has 15 residues. Incomplete CDR3 DNA: TGTGCCAGCTCACCACCGGGCAGTCTGAATGAAAAG. It codes for CASSPPGSLNEK. The full CDR3 sequence reads CASSPPGSLNEKLFF.

About this clone itself: Coverage ceases 3 residues before the CDR3 finishes, and the germline J gene fills in the end. J is TRBJ2-2 and V is TRBV10-1, with 7 bases identical to TRBD1. Germline assignment: CDR1 WNHNN and CDR2 SYGVQD (reference sequence). The CDR3 length is 14 residues. V gave up 6 bases and J gave up 4 bases; unmatched junction bases: 5. CDR3 amino acids: CASSPSGGTGELFF. The covered CDR3 bases are TGCGCCAGCAGCCCCTCAGGGGGCACCGGGGAG.

With respect to this clone: The DNA ends 3 residues before the CDR3 does, and the rest of the CDR3 is filled in from the germline J gene. The rearrangement joins TRBV5-1 to TRBJ2-1; 9 bases agree with TRBD1. The J segment lost 8 bases and the V segment lost 4 bases, leaving 7 bases of the junction unmatched. The CDR3 loop spans 14 amino acids. Germline CDR1 is SGHRS and CDR2 is YFSETQ. The CDR3 bases that were read are TGCGCCAGCAGCCAGGGACAGGGAAGAGATGAG. This sequence encodes CASSQGQGRDE. The complete CDR3 reads CASSQGQGRDEQFF.

In regard to this clone: The read halts 3 residues ahead of the CDR3 end, with the missing end drawn from the germline J gene. The chain links TRBV29-1 to TRBJ2-3; the match to TRBD2 covers 13 bases. V lost 8 bases and J lost 2; bases outside the gene matches: 10. This CDR3 contains 16 residues. Germline V gene data show CDR1 as SQVTM and CDR2 as ANQGSEA. CDR3 residues: CSLKGLAGPITDTQYF. The CDR3 bases that were read are TGCAGCCTAAAGGGACTAGCGGGGCCGATCACAGATACG.

On this clone itself: From the germline J gene comes the end of the CDR3, since the read stops 3 residues before it. This chain joins TRBV19 and TRBJ1-2; D ambiguous. CDR1 is LNHDA and CDR2 is SQIVND in the germline V gene (reference sequence). Trimming removed 0 bases from V and 3 bases from J, with 5 bases in between. CDR3 length equals 13 residues. The sequenced part of the CDR3 DNA is TGTGCCAGTAGTATAGACAGATACTATGGC. This translates into CASSIDRYYG. The whole CDR3 is CASSIDRYYGYTF.

In regard to this clone: The CDR3 end is not reached by the read, which stops 3 residues before it; the germline J gene fills it in. The rearrangement joins TRBV28 to TRBJ2-4, with 8 positions matching TRBD2. In germline, CDR1 is MDHEN, CDR2 SYDVKM. The CDR3 length is 13 residues. Partial CDR3 DNA: TGTGCCAGCAGTCCCTCCGGGGGGGCTAAT. Translated: CASSPSGGAN. The full-length CDR3 reads as CASSPSGGANQYF.

A word on this clone: With the read ending 3 residues before the CDR3 end, the germline J gene is used to fill in that end. The chain carries TRBV12-3 or TRBV12-4 and TRBJ2-1; D is ambiguous. The CDR3 runs 14 residues. V lost 1 base, J lost 5 bases, and 9 bases lay in between. The CDR3 loop reads CASSLVGLNNEQFF. The CDR3 DNA, read in part, is TGTGCCAGCAGTTTAGTCGGTCTCAACAATGAG.

Incomplete CDR3 DNA: TGCAGTGCTAGAGATTGGGCAGGGGTTGCTAACTATGGC. Translating it yields CSARDWAGVANYG. In full, the CDR3 is CSARDWAGVANYGYTF. This chain joins TRBV20-1 and TRBJ1-2; TRBD1 is a possible D gene (6 bases). The CDR3 end lies 3 residues beyond the end of the read and is filled in from the germline J gene. The CDR3 covers 16 residues. Germline V gene lookup returns CDR1 DFQATT and CDR2 SNEGSKA (reference sequence). V lost 0 bases and J 0 bases, leaving 14 bases between the germline ends.

The CDR3 reads CSVRQAAGELFF. The covered CDR3 bases are TGCAGCGTTAGACAGGCGGCCGGGGAG. This sequence joins TRBV29-1 and TRBJ2-2; D might be TRBD1 (6 bases). The CDR3 end falls 3 residues outside the read, so it is completed with the germline J gene. V lost 5 bases and J 6 bases, leaving 10 bases between the germline ends. Germline V lookup: CDR1 SQVTM, CDR2 ANQGSEA. The CDR3 spans 12 residues.

About this clone itself: The CDR3 is cut off 3 residues early in the read; its end comes from the germline J gene. The rearrangement joins TRBV29-1 to TRBJ1-4, with 7 bases that match TRBD1. The CDR3 contains 13 residues. CDR1 is SQVTM and CDR2 is ANQGSEA in the germline V gene. CDR3 sequence reads: CSVARDSNSPLFF. CDR3 DNA, as far as it was read: TGCAGCGTTGCCCGGGACAGCAATTCACCA.

With regard to this clone: Read data end 3 residues before the CDR3 end; the end is taken from the germline J gene. This chain connects TRBV5-1 to TRBJ2-7; 14 positions match TRBD2. The CDR3 sequence is 15 residues long. CDR1 SGHRS and CDR2 YFSETQ come from the germline V gene. V lost 4 bases and J lost 3; bases outside the gene matches: 3. This chain's CDR3 is CASSRTSGGYYEQYF. The CDR3 bases that were read are TGCGCCAGCAGCCGGACTAGCGGGGGGTACTACGAG.

As regards this clone: The read ends 3 residues early relative to the CDR3; the germline J gene fills the gap. This chain joins TRBV10-3 and TRBJ2-1; maybe TRBD2 (7 bases). The CDR3 sequence is 15 residues long. Trimming shortened V by 5 bases and J by 2 bases, and 13 bases separated the two germline ends. Germline loops: CDR1 ENHRY, CDR2 SYGVKD. The DNA read from the CDR3 is TGTGCCATCAGTCTGGGGGGGGCGGCCTACAATGAG. As protein: CAISLGGAAYNE. In full, the CDR3 reads CAISLGGAAYNEQFF.

On this clone: The CDR3 end falls 3 residues outside the read, so it is completed with the germline J gene. The rearrangement joins TRBV4-1 to TRBJ2-5; D gene ambiguous. CDR1 MGHRA and CDR2 YSYEKL come from the germline V gene. V dropped 0 bases and J dropped 2 bases, with 4 bases sitting between them. This CDR3 is 13 amino acids long. CDR3 residues: CASSQDSQETQYF. The part of the CDR3 DNA that was read is TGCGCCAGCAGCCAAGACAGTCAAGAGACC.

A note on this clone: The CDR3 end falls 3 residues outside the read, so it is completed with the germline J gene. The chain joins TRBV6-4 to TRBJ2-1; D might be TRBD1 (6 bases). Germline V gene lookup returns CDR1 MRHNA and CDR2 SNTAGT. CDR3 length equals 13 residues. The germline V and J ends were trimmed by 2 bases and 4 bases, with 6 bases remaining between them. CDR3 sequence reads: CASSDRGYNEQFF. CDR3 DNA, as far as it was read: TGTGCCAGCAGTGACAGGGGGTACAATGAG.

Concerning this clone itself: The CDR3 extends 3 residues past the end of the read, so its final part is completed from the germline J gene. The chain uses TRBV20-1 and TRBJ2-2, with TRBD2 as a possible D gene (6 bases). There are 14 residues in the CDR3. Trimming stripped 5 bases from V and 2 bases from J, with 12 bases between. Germline V gives CDR1 DFQATT, CDR2 SNEGSKA (reference sequence). The CDR3 loop is CSARGSLNTGELFF. The sequenced part of the CDR3 DNA is TGCAGTGCTCGGGGGTCCCTTAACACCGGGGAG.

As for this clone: The CDR3 end falls 3 residues outside the read, so it is completed with the germline J gene. V and J are TRBV13 and TRBJ2-7; tentatively, D is TRBD1 (6 bases). Germline V gives CDR1 PRHDT, CDR2 FYEKMQ (reference sequence). Trimming pared 2 bases from V and 6 bases from J, leaving 8 bases between. The CDR3 extends over 12 amino acids. Incomplete CDR3 DNA: TGTGCCAGCAGCTTACAGGGGACCGAG. The encoded protein is CASSLQGTE. The full-length CDR3 reads as CASSLQGTEQYF.

About this clone: The CDR3 end lies 3 residues beyond the end of the read and is filled in from the germline J gene. J is TRBJ2-5 and V is TRBV11-3; no clear D. V was trimmed by 5 bases and J by 1 base, leaving 8 bases between them. Germline values: CDR1 SGHNT, CDR2 YENEEA. This CDR3 region has 13 residues. The chain's CDR3 is CASSLSTQETQYF. CDR3 DNA, as far as it was read: TGTGCCAGCAGCCTAAGCACCCAAGAGACC.

Note on this clone: The sequenced fragment ends 3 residues before the CDR3 boundary, so the rest is inferred from the germline J gene. This chain connects TRBV29-1 to TRBJ1-1; D unresolved. Germline V gene lookup returns CDR1 SQVTM and CDR2 ANQGSEA. The CDR3 consists of 12 residues. The germline V and J ends were trimmed by 4 bases and 4 bases, with 10 bases remaining between them. CDR3 in amino acids: CSVVLKATEAFF. The sequenced CDR3 bases are TGCAGCGTTGTCCTCAAAGCCACTGAA.

As regards this clone: The observed sequence ends 3 residues before the CDR3 terminus, with the missing tail filled in from the germline J gene. The rearrangement joins TRBV20-1 to TRBJ2-5; 7 bases fit TRBD2. Trimming took 3 bases from V and 1 from J; bases not matched to a gene: 8. Germline CDR1 is DFQATT and CDR2 is SNEGSKA (reference sequence). This CDR3 region has 15 residues. The CDR3 DNA, read in part, is TGCAGTGCTAGGCGGGGGTCGGGGACCCAAGAGACC. Protein: CSARRGSGTQET. The entire CDR3 reads CSARRGSGTQETQYF.

The covered CDR3 bases are TGTGCCAGTAGTATAGGCGGGGTAGGGAAAACCGGGGAG. Residues: CASSIGGVGKTGE. The CDR3 in its entirety is CASSIGGVGKTGELFF. This rearrangement joins TRBV19 to TRBJ2-2; D perhaps matches TRBD2 (6 bases). The CDR3 end is not reached by the read, which stops 3 residues before it; the germline J gene fills it in. CDR1 is LNHDA, CDR2 SQIVND, per germline (reference sequence). V lost 1 base to trimming and J lost 5 bases, with 14 bases between them. CDR3 size: 16 residues. The full variable domain, completed using reference TRBV19 and TRBJ2-2, is DGGITQSPKYLFRKEGQNVTLSCEQNLNHDAMYWYRQDPGQGLRLIYYSQIVNDFQKGDIAEGYSVSREKKESFPLTVTSAQKNPTAFYLCASSIGGVGKTGELFFGEGSRLTVL.

Turning to this clone: The observed sequence ends 3 residues before the CDR3 terminus, with the missing tail filled in from the germline J gene. V usage is TRBV7-2 and J usage is TRBJ1-1, with D tentatively TRBD1 (6 bases). Germline V gives CDR1 SGHTA, CDR2 FQGNSA. The length of the CDR3 is 13 residues. Here the CDR3 reads CASTGLAGGGAFF. The part of the CDR3 DNA that was read is TGTGCCAGCACGGGGCTAGCGGGGGGCGGA.

As to this clone: The CDR3 extends 3 residues past the end of the read, so its final part is completed from the germline J gene. The rearrangement uses TRBV20-1 and TRBJ2-2, with 8 bases matching TRBD2. This CDR3 is built from 16 residues. V was clipped by 3 bases and J by 6 bases; unmatched bases: 12. Germline loops: CDR1 DFQATT, CDR2 SNEGSKA (reference sequence). The CDR3 here is CSASGGGGGPPGELFF. Incomplete CDR3 DNA: TGCAGTGCTAGCGGGGGGGGCGGGGGACCCCCCGGGGAG.

Notes on this clone: The missing CDR3 end, 3 residues past where the read stops, is filled in from the germline J gene. The V gene is TRBV2, the J gene TRBJ1-1; tentatively, D is TRBD1 (5 bases). This CDR3 contains 14 residues. Trimming stripped 8 bases from V and 5 bases from J, with 18 bases between. Germline V lookup: CDR1 SNHLY, CDR2 FYNNEI. The covered CDR3 bases are TGTGCCAGCGTCGAGGGGCGGTTAAGGACTGAA. This codes for CASVEGRLRTE. From start to end, the CDR3 is CASVEGRLRTEAFF.

In the case of this clone: The sequenced fragment ends 3 residues before the CDR3 boundary, so the rest is inferred from the germline J gene. This chain connects TRBV7-6 to TRBJ1-6; D possibly corresponds to TRBD1 (6 bases). Germline CDR1 is SGHVS and CDR2 is FNYEAQ. The CDR3 is 14 amino acids. V was pared by 5 bases and J by 9 bases, with 14 bases between. CDR3 residues: CASSGDRKGSPLHF. The CDR3 bases that were read are TGTGCCAGCAGCGGAGACAGGAAGGGTTCACCC.

Concerning this clone: The sequenced fragment ends 3 residues before the CDR3 boundary, so the rest is inferred from the germline J gene. The V gene is TRBV28, the J gene TRBJ2-1; D is ambiguous. CDR3 size: 13 residues. Trimming cost V 5 bases and J 9 bases, with 14 bases left between them. Germline values: CDR1 MDHEN, CDR2 SYDVKM. The CDR3 loop reads CASSPRVIGEQFF. The DNA read from the CDR3 is TGTGCCAGCAGTCCAAGGGTGATTGGTGAG.

With regard to this clone: The read comes to an end 3 residues before the CDR3 does, leaving the germline J gene to fill in the end. The rearrangement links TRBV18 to TRBJ2-4; unclear D gene. This CDR3 has 14 amino acids. The V gene's germline CDR1 is KGHSH and CDR2 LQKENI. The CDR3 sequence: CASSPISPIYGQYF. The covered CDR3 bases are TGTGCCAGCTCACCGATAAGCCCGATCTATGGT. Looking up the rest from reference TRBV18 and TRBJ2-4 gives the full variable domain: NAGVMQNPRHLVRRRGQEARLRCSPMKGHSHVYWYRQLPEEGLKFMVYLQKENIIDESGMPKERFSAEFPKEGPSILRIQQVVRGDSAAYFCASSPISPIYGQYFGAGTRLSVL.

Of note for this clone: With the read ending 3 residues before the CDR3 end, the germline J gene is used to fill in that end. V is TRBV5-5 and J is TRBJ1-4; D uncertain. CDR1 is SGHKS and CDR2 is YYEKEE in the germline V gene (reference sequence). The CDR3 length is 14 residues. Incomplete CDR3 DNA: TGTGCCAGCAGCTTGGACAGCTGGAATTCACCA. As protein: CASSLDSWNSP. The complete CDR3 sequence is CASSLDSWNSPLFF.

With respect to this clone: The CDR3 end lies 3 residues beyond the end of the read and is filled in from the germline J gene. The V call is TRBV7-9, the J call TRBJ1-2; 11 bases line up with TRBD1. Germline assignment: CDR1 SEHNR and CDR2 FQNEAQ (reference sequence). The length of the CDR3 is 14 residues. The CDR3 DNA, read in part, is TGTGCCAGCAGCTTAGGGACAGGGGGCTACGAC. Encoded protein: CASSLGTGGYD. The CDR3 as a whole reads CASSLGTGGYDYTF.